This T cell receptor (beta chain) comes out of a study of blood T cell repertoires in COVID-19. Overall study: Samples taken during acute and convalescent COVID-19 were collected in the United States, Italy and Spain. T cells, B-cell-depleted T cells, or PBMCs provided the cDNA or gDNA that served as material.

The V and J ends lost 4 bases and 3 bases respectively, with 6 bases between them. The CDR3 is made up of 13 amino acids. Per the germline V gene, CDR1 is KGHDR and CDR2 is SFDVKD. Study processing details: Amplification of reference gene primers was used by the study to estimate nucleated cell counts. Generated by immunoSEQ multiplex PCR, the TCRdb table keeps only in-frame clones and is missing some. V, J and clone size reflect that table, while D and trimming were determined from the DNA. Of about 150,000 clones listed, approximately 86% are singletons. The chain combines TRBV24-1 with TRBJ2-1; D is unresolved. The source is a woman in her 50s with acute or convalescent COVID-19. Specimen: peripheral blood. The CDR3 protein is CATSERSYNEQFF. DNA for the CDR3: TGTGCCACCAGTGAGCGGAGCTACAATGAGCAGTTCTTC.